The subject of this entry is one TCR beta chain. CD8+ and CD4+ T cells taken from blood had their TCR beta sequenced. TEMRA cells were enriched by FACS, while CD8+ and CD4+ T cells were obtained through a negative isolation that was performed magnetically. This specimen belongs to a study of CD8 T cells in Susac syndrome. CDR1 MGHRA and CDR2 YSYEKL come from the germline V gene. This CDR3 comprises 13 residues. Trimming at V came to 3 bases and at J to 6 bases, leaving 5 bases not matched to a gene. The authors reverse transcribed roughly 0.5 to 1 ug RNA with random hexamers. Amplification of TCR beta CDR3 used immunoSEQ multiplex PCR across 54 Vbeta and 13 Jbeta. TCRdb re-analysed the immunoSEQ multiplex PCR reads in MiXCR, keeping a single row per CDR3 protein. The data contain about 280,000 distinct CDR3 sequences, roughly 85% of them seen just once; the ten biggest clones take up around 0.11%.

V and J are TRBV4-1 and TRBJ2-7, with 7 nucleotides matching TRBD1. This sequence originates from a human donor with multiple sclerosis. The specimen was CD8+ T cells from PBMCs. CDR3 bases: TGCGCCAGCAGCCACGACAGGACAGGCGAGCAGTACTTC. This encodes CASSHDRTGEQYF.